This T cell receptor beta chain derives from a study of cytomegalovirus exposure and HLA in healthy donors (dated 2017 in TCRdb). Some background on the complete study: In an earlier analysis of roughly 500 of the donors, 276 Gb of sequence data and about 110 million unique TCR beta sequences from about 190 million T cells were reported. Approximately 300 gigabases of sequencing data and 70 million to 95 million unique TCR sequences made up an early release that covered several hundred HLA-typed donors. To study patterns of TCR occurrence, a later analysis re-analyzed previously published TCR beta repertoires from 500 to 850 donors and added high-resolution HLA genotyping. A later genetic analysis used genome-wide SNP genotypes for about 55% of the 666 donors, treating that subset as a discovery cohort. In the later analysis, no new phenotypic data were used to find candidate immune exposures; instead, reliance was placed on TCR beta sequences and their occurrence across donors. To decide whether each TCR beta V gene segment behaved as functional or pseudogenic, an earlier analysis of some 600 of the donors relied on high-throughput TCR beta sequencing. Besides the first cohort of 666 subjects, a separate validation cohort made up of 120 different subjects was used. Donor age, sex, ethnicity and CMV serostatus were compiled together with the repertoire data. Across 300 to 400 genotyped donors of the cohort, an average of about 240,000 unique TCR beta nucleotide sequences per donor were sequenced, and approximately 17% of those sequences were non-productive. Roughly five DR-DQ haplotypes were treated as single units for association and clustering because of strong linkage in the cohort. Every discovery cohort repertoire had been produced on one sequencing platform. High-throughput TCR immunosequencing, statistical association of individual TCRs with disease status, and machine learning were combined to predict cytomegalovirus infection status. The study was designed to test whether signatures of past pathogen exposure could be identified by cataloging public T cell receptors. Of the approximately 400 genotyped donors, more than 75% were placed in the genetic ancestry cluster associated with self-reported Caucasian donors. Typing coverage varied by locus: roughly 629-640 donors for A, B, C, DRB1 and DQB1; roughly 510 for DQA1; 600 to 610 for DPA1; approximately 470 for DPB1. Using immunosequencing, the study profiled T cell repertoires from about 610 subjects and related those repertoires to cytomegalovirus serostatus. HLA typing covered class I and class II loci at four-digit resolution. Findings and caveats that apply to the study as a whole: The authors suggested that the approach could potentially be generalized to other disease states and immunological phenotypes. The classifier was reported to diagnose cytomegalovirus status with high specificity and sensitivity in both the original cohort and the validation cohort. A cluster of highly shared sequence variants was judged likely to be a technical artifact of the sequencing pipeline. A total of about 180 TCR beta chains were listed by the study as associated with cytomegalovirus. Roughly uniform sequencing depth across donors was assumed in presence/absence analyses, although this assumption may not hold. A few of the identified cytomegalovirus-associated TCR beta chains were confirmed in vitro to be specific for cytomegalovirus antigens. Because HLA typing was missing for some donors at each locus, association tests included only the typed subset. A further reported finding was that TCR beta sequences accurately predicted the HLA-A and HLA-B alleles for most subjects in the first cohort. Correlated functional status among segregating V segments might be attributable to linkage disequilibrium, but an unknown experimental factor could not be ruled out. Across donors, most TCR sequences were observed very rarely, whereas some public TCRs were present in many individuals. According to a later analysis, parvovirus B19, influenza, CMV and Epstein-Barr virus appeared linked to several top co-occurrence clusters. According to a later analysis, TCR association rates differed among HLA loci, with DRB1 alleles showing the most associated TCRs and HLA-C alleles showing the fewest. The only immune exposure information available for the cohort was CMV serostatus. This cohort had only TCR beta chains sequenced, and the lack of alpha or paired-chain data limited which features could be detected. In a later analysis, most CMV-associated TCR beta chains were found to appear HLA-restricted, with HLA associations seemingly driven largely by CMV exposure. Specific HLA alleles were associated with 15,000 to 20,000 TCR beta sequences at a false discovery rate of 0.05 in a later analysis. V-gene and J-gene trimming of TCR beta chains was associated with a missense DCLRE1C variant in a later genetic analysis, and the association was replicated in an independent cohort. Compared with the roughly 700-donor mean, donors in an Asian-associated ancestry cluster had fewer N-insertions in productive TCRs, according to a later genetic analysis. Because counts were too low, roughly 16 rarely observed V segments, including chromosome 9 orphons, were excluded from the earlier analysis of 587 of the donors. Because the 87-base-pair reads could not distinguish some IMGT-functional V segments, including TRBV6-2 and TRBV6-3, those segments were excluded. Compared with equally common non-associated chains, HLA-associated TCR beta chains in a later analysis were more clonally expanded and had lower generation probabilities. Assigning TCR associations to individual alleles was difficult when HLA alleles, especially DR and DQ, strongly co-occurred. In an earlier analysis of more than 500 of the donors, most TCR beta V segments appeared in productive rearrangements about 87% or about 30% of the time, broadly matching IMGT annotations.

Libraries were constructed by the immunoSEQ multiplex PCR assay. The multiplex PCR relied on a mix of 60 forward primers for TCR Vbeta segments and 13 reverse primers for TCR Jbeta segments. Amplification of the CDR3 region of rearranged TCR beta genes was performed with a multiplex PCR assay on genomic DNA. On the Illumina HiSeq System, the amplified TCR beta libraries were sequenced as 87-base-pair reads. Concerning the study's data processing: A later analysis tallied 75 million to 95 million unique TCR beta chains across the 666 repertoires, and some 12 million of those chains were shared by two or more donors. To remove PCR and sequencing errors, raw reads were error-corrected and collapsed into unique sequences using a nearest-neighbor algorithm that merged closely related sequences. V, D and J gene segments were assigned by aligning CDR3 sequences to IMGT reference sequences. For a sequence to be retained, a match of at least six nucleotides was required to both a V gene segment and a J gene segment. Rearrangements were classified as productive when the CDR3 lacked stop codons and remained in frame with V and J, and all other rearrangements were classified as non-productive. CDR3 was defined by IMGT convention, running from the second conserved V-encoded cysteine to the conserved J-encoded phenylalanine. The earlier analysis of 500 to 750 of the donors excluded any sequence lacking an unambiguous match to a single V gene segment. In an earlier analysis of approximately 500 of the donors, a V segment was called functional when productive rearrangements were above 56.7%, and segregating when the standard deviation between donors exceeded 5%. A statistical classification framework was developed to diagnose cytomegalovirus status using the catalog of TCR beta chain sequences. A later analysis assigned V and J genes by comparing TCR nucleotide sequences with IMGT/GENE-DB human TR gene sequences. Using the TCRdist pipeline, a later analysis assigned CDR3 sequences along with most-parsimonious VDJ recombination scenarios. In a later analysis, every TCR beta chain was defined by the combination of its CDR3 amino acid sequence and its V-gene family, and reads without a unique V-gene family were dropped. A later analysis removed 550 to 700 highly shared, low-generation-probability nucleotide sequences to deal with suspected cross-contamination and a sequencing artifact. In a later analysis, a clonal expansion index for each public chain was calculated from normalized within-repertoire ranks of inferred template counts. Generation probabilities in a later analysis came from a VDJ recombination model fitted to out-of-frame rearrangements, and those results were checked against IGoR. In a later analysis, hypergeometric tests were used to score TCR-TCR, TCR-HLA and TCR-CMV co-occurrence, with a repertoire-size bias correction applied to TCR pairs. A later analysis estimated false discovery rates by permuting HLA or CMV assignments 20 times. In a later analysis, co-occurring TCRs were grouped using DBSCAN, with TCRdist sequence similarity added in when clustering inside HLA-allele-positive subsets. Repertoires with fewer than 30,000 or more than 120,000 public chains, plus five repertoires with anomalous nucleotide sharing, were excluded from co-occurrence clustering. This is the immuneACCESS table as TCRdb keeps it, with only in-frame sequences that have V and J called. A part of the clones is gone; compared with another copy, unresolved V genes explain less than half, and the rest is unexplained. V and J calls and clone size follow that table, whereas D and trimming were derived from the DNA. Recorded for this sample are about 150,000 clones; over 60% of them occurred a single time. The top ten constitute approximately 3.4% of the sample.

The cohort comprised 550 to 700 healthy bone marrow donors. At the time of sampling, every cohort member was nominally healthy, though immune exposures that went unrecorded were likely present. The donor tested CMV seronegative and was one of the 352 seronegative cohort members. Each donor provided a peripheral blood sample, and peripheral blood mononuclear cells were used for TCR beta sequencing. Genomic DNA was extracted from the blood cell samples with the Qiagen DNeasy Blood Extraction Kit. Of note for this clone: Its recognized antigen is unknown. It has no much larger one-base neighbor in the sample; base qualities were not kept.

V is clipped by 5 bases and J by 2 bases, and the sequence between their germline boundaries is 12 bases long. The germline V gene (reference sequence) supplies CDR1 LNHNV and CDR2 YYDKDF. The CDR3 runs 14 amino acids, cysteine and phenylalanine included. The kept DNA is CDR3 alone, 42 bases in frame from the first base. The sequence was obtained from a man aged 40-50 years in good health and CMV-seronegative. The sequence links TRBV15 to TRBJ1-1; TRBD1 could be the D gene, as 5 bases match. Source material: PBMCs. This receptor carries the CDR3 CATSCRQLNTEAFF. Read as DNA, the sequence is TGTGCCACCAGCTGCCGACAGCTCAACACTGAAGCTTTCTTT.